These 25 T cell receptor beta chains share one sample of origin, sequenced in a study of cytomegalovirus exposure and HLA in healthy donors. Primers included in the PCR were 60 Vbeta and 13 Jbeta primers. Profiling relied on immunoSEQ multiplex PCR, and the TCRdb table lists in-frame clones only, not all of them. Here the sample spans some 130,000 clones, over 75% being singletons. Sequenced material: PBMCs. Every receptor here comes from a man under 40 in good health.

The chain recombines TRBV6-5 with TRBJ1-5; TRBD1 might be the D (6 bases). Trimming removed 0 bases at V and 8 bases at J, with 8 bases between. The CDR3 loop spans 13 amino acids. The germline gives CDR1 MNHEY, CDR2 SVGAGI. This CDR3 is CASSYSGGKPQHF. For the CDR3, the DNA is TGTGCCAGCAGTTACTCAGGGGGAAAGCCCCAGCATTTT.

This chain connects TRBV2 to TRBJ1-2; no clear D gene. V shed 4 bases and J shed 1 base, with 10 bases lying between them. Germline V gene data show CDR1 as SNHLY and CDR2 as FYNNEI. The CDR3 runs to 14 residues. CDR3 bases: TGTGCCAGCAGTGGCGAGGGCTATAACTATGGCTACACCTTC. The encoded protein is CASSGEGYNYGYTF. Looking up the rest from reference TRBV2 and TRBJ1-2 gives the full variable domain: EPEVTQTPSHQVTQMGQEVILRCVPISNHLYFYWYRQILGQKVEFLVSFYNNEISEKSEIFDDQFSVERPDGSNFTLKIRSTKLEDSAMYFCASSGEGYNYGYTFGSGTRLTVV.

V is TRBV19 and J is TRBJ2-3; 8 bases agree with TRBD1. Germline CDR1 is LNHDA and CDR2 is SQIVND (reference sequence). Losses at the gene ends were 9 bases for V and 2 bases for J; bases not matched to a gene: 7. The CDR3 extends over 14 amino acids. CDR3 nucleotide sequence: TGTGCCAGCCAACAGGGGGTGAACACAGATACGCAGTATTTT. Protein product: CASQQGVNTDTQYF.

CDR3: CASSQATGSYGYTF. The CDR3 region has the DNA TGTGCCAGCAGCCAGGCGACAGGGAGTTATGGCTACACCTTC. The chain links TRBV4-2 to TRBJ1-2; 7 nucleotides align to TRBD1. Trimming removed 3 bases from V and 5 bases from J; junction bases left unmatched: 6. The CDR3 sequence is 14 residues long. Germline values: CDR1 LGHNA, CDR2 YNFKEQ.

The V gene is TRBV14, the J gene TRBJ2-3; 10 bases align to TRBD2. V trimming: 5 bases; J trimming: 1 base; junction bases outside the gene matches: 3. The CDR3 covers 15 residues. Germline assignment: CDR1 SGHDN and CDR2 FVKESK. CDR3 nucleotide sequence: TGTGCCAGCAGCGTAGCGGGAGGTGGCACAGATACGCAGTATTTT. Its translation is CASSVAGGGTDTQYF.

The chain recombines TRBV20-1 with TRBJ2-3, with no clear D. V dropped 6 bases and J dropped 4 bases, with 8 bases sitting between them. The length of the CDR3 is 11 residues. Per germline, CDR1 DFQATT and CDR2 SNEGSKA (reference sequence). CDR3 in amino acids: CSALYSDTQYF. CDR3 in DNA: TGCAGTGCCCTTTATTCAGATACGCAGTATTTT.

V usage is TRBV30 and J usage is TRBJ1-1; D not certain. CDR3 length: 11 amino acids. The germline V and J ends were trimmed by 0 bases and 6 bases, with 5 bases remaining between them. The germline V gene encodes CDR1 GTSNPN and CDR2 SVGIG (reference sequence). CDR3 bases: TGTGCCTGGAGTGTCTCCCCTGAAGCTTTCTTT. The encoded protein is CAWSVSPEAFF.

CDR3 bases: TGTGCCAGCAGTTCAACGGACAAGGTCCGTCAGCCCCAGCATTTT. It is translated as CASSSTDKVRQPQHF. This sequence joins TRBV27 and TRBJ1-5; weak D call: TRBD1 (5 bases). Trimming removed 4 bases from V and 6 bases from J, with 16 bases in between. CDR1 is MNHEY and CDR2 is SMNVEV in the germline V gene (reference sequence). The CDR3 has 15 amino acids.

In this sample, this clone turned up once. The chain joins TRBV15 to TRBJ2-6; 10 bases are shared with TRBD1. V was pared by 3 bases and J by 2 bases, with 4 bases of the junction left unmatched. CDR1 is LNHNV, CDR2 YYDKDF, per germline (reference sequence). CDR3 length: 17 residues. This CDR3 reads CATSSWGQGTGANVLTF. Written as DNA, the CDR3 is TGTGCCACCAGCAGTTGGGGACAGGGGACTGGGGCCAACGTCCTGACTTTC.

A few counts support this clone. This chain joins TRBV13 and TRBJ2-2, with 9 nucleotides matching TRBD2. The length of the CDR3 is 17 residues. V shed 1 base and J 5 bases; nucleotides not matched to a gene: 8. Germline V gene sequence: CDR1 PRHDT, CDR2 FYEKMQ (reference sequence). CDR3 sequence (DNA): TGTGCCAGCAGCTTAGATCTAGCGGGACCCGGGACCGGGGAGCTGTTTTTT. Translating it yields CASSLDLAGPGTGELFF.

This sequence joins TRBV6-6 and TRBJ1-4; weak D call: TRBD1 (5 bases). V shed 5 bases and J shed 8 bases, with 18 bases lying between them. The CDR3 is made up of 15 amino acids. The germline CDR1 and CDR2 sequences are MNHNY and SVGAGI (reference sequence). CDR3 nucleotides: TGTGCCAGCAGTCCCGCCGGGGGGGAGATGGAAAAACTGTTTTTT. It translates to CASSPAGGEMEKLFF.

This rearrangement joins TRBV5-4 to TRBJ2-3; 7 bases agree with TRBD2. The germline gives CDR1 SGHNT, CDR2 YYREEE (reference sequence). The ends lost 1 base at V and 4 bases at J; junction bases unmatched: 6. The CDR3 sequence is 15 residues long. This CDR3 reads CASSLRSGKADTQYF. DNA for the CDR3: TGTGCCAGCAGCTTGAGGAGCGGGAAGGCAGATACGCAGTATTTT.

The chain carries TRBV11-2 and TRBJ2-5; D not certain. The V end lost 5 bases, the J end lost 1 base, and 11 bases lay between the germline ends. The CDR3 loop spans 14 amino acids. Germline assignment: CDR1 SGHAT and CDR2 FQNNGV. CDR3 loop: CASSPRYGQETQYF. CDR3 nucleotide sequence: TGTGCCAGCAGCCCGAGGTACGGCCAAGAGACCCAGTACTTC.

This chain links TRBV7-9 with TRBJ2-7; possibly TRBD1 for D (6 bases). This CDR3 has 15 amino acids. Trimming pared 5 bases from V and 2 bases from J, leaving 16 bases between. CDR1 SEHNR and CDR2 FQNEAQ come from the germline V gene (reference sequence). CDR3 bases: TGTGCCAGCAGCCCCTCCGGGACACGGCCCTACGAGCAGTACTTC. Amino acids: CASSPSGTRPYEQYF. The full variable domain, its missing parts supplied by reference TRBV7-9 and TRBJ2-7, is DTGVSQNPRHKITKRGQNVTFRCDPISEHNRLYWYRQTLGQGPEFLTYFQNEAQLEKSRLLSDRFSAERPKGSFSTLEIQRTEQGDSAMYLCASSPSGTRPYEQYFGPGTRLTVT.

The chain links TRBV30 to TRBJ1-5; the match to TRBD1 covers 10 bases. The CDR3 is 14 amino acids. Losses at the gene ends were 1 base for V and 6 bases for J; bases not matched to a gene: 3. CDR1 and CDR2 (germline): GTSNPN, SVGIG (reference sequence). The CDR3 DNA is TGTGCCTGGAGTGGAGGACAGGGGGTTCAGCCCCAGCATTTT. This translates into CAWSGGQGVQPQHF.

Turning to this clone: At one of its ends the junction is not consistent with the germline gene, which may arise from a read error. This chain links TRBV7-9 with TRBJ2-5; 9 positions match TRBD2. Per the germline V gene, CDR1 is SEHNR and CDR2 is FQNEAQ (reference sequence). The length of the CDR3 is 15 residues. This CDR3 reads CSSSPRLAAKETQYF. The DNA of the CDR3 is TGTTCCAGCAGCCCTCGACTAGCGGCAAAAGAGACCCAGTACTTC.

The chain carries TRBV5-4 and TRBJ2-1; D remains ambiguous. Germline assignment: CDR1 SGHNT and CDR2 YYREEE (reference sequence). The CDR3 loop spans 15 amino acids. The V and J ends lost 0 bases and 0 bases respectively, with 7 bases between them. The CDR3 sequence is CASSLGPSSYNEQFF. The CDR3 DNA reads TGTGCCAGCAGCTTGGGACCTAGCTCCTACAATGAGCAGTTCTTC.

This clone was observed a handful of times. The chain carries TRBV2 and TRBJ1-5; D gene unclear. V shed 8 bases and J shed 0 bases, with 14 bases lying between them. The CDR3 has 15 amino acids. Germline V gene lookup returns CDR1 SNHLY and CDR2 FYNNEI. CDR3 nucleotide sequence: TGTGCCAGCGCTACAGAGACCCATAGCAATCAGCCCCAGCATTTT. It codes for CASATETHSNQPQHF.

The chain carries TRBV5-1 and TRBJ2-7; 7 bases are shared with TRBD2. The V and J ends lost 0 bases and 7 bases, in that order; junction bases with no gene match: 19. CDR1 and CDR2 from the germline V gene are SGHRS and YFSETQ. This CDR3 has 18 amino acids. In DNA, the CDR3 is TGCGCCAGCAGCTTGGATTTTATAGGCGGGAGTCGGCCTGGGGAGCAGTACTTC. Its translation: CASSLDFIGGSRPGEQYF.

The gene calls are TRBV4-1 and TRBJ2-2, with 8 bases that match TRBD2. CDR1 is MGHRA and CDR2 is YSYEKL in the germline V gene. With V trimmed by 0 bases and J by 5 bases, 8 bases remained unmatched. This CDR3 comprises 17 residues. Here the CDR3 reads CASSQDPSGSRTGELFF. In nucleotides, the CDR3 is TGCGCCAGCAGCCAAGATCCCAGCGGGAGTCGGACCGGGGAGCTGTTTTTT.

V is TRBV5-6 and J is TRBJ1-2, with D possibly TRBD1 on 6 matching bases. CDR3 length equals 15 residues. CDR1 is SGHDT, CDR2 YYEEEE, per germline. The germline V and J ends were trimmed by 1 base and 5 bases, with 15 bases remaining between them. The CDR3 loop is CASSLQGTGRYGYTF. As DNA, the CDR3 is TGTGCCAGCAGCTTGCAGGGGACCGGTCGGTATGGCTACACCTTC.

The V gene is TRBV10-1, the J gene TRBJ1-2; no definite D call. This CDR3 comprises 12 residues. Germline values: CDR1 WNHNN, CDR2 SYGVQD (reference sequence). Trimming took off 6 bases at V and 6 bases at J, with 11 bases between the two ends. This CDR3 is CASRVGVDGYTF. The CDR3 bases are TGCGCCAGCAGGGTCGGGGTGGATGGCTACACCTTC.

This chain connects TRBV4-1 to TRBJ2-2, with 8 nucleotides matching TRBD2. V gave up 2 bases and J gave up 6 bases; unmatched junction bases: 8. CDR3 length: 16 amino acids. The germline gives CDR1 MGHRA, CDR2 YSYEKL. For the CDR3, the DNA is TGCGCCAGCAGCCAACCCGGGACTAGGGGTCCCGGGGAGCTGTTTTTT. It codes for CASSQPGTRGPGELFF.

The chain employs TRBV12-5 and TRBJ2-3; 10 bases map to TRBD2. The CDR3 totals 16 residues. With 0 bases clipped from V and 6 bases from J, the junction kept 6 bases outside the gene matches. Germline CDR1 LGHNT, CDR2 FRNRAP. The CDR3, as DNA: TGTGCTAGTGGTTTGGTGCTAGCGGGAGTAGTTGATACGCAGTATTTT. Its protein is CASGLVLAGVVDTQYF. Filled out from reference TRBV12-5 and TRBJ2-3, the complete variable domain reads DARVTQTPRHKVTEMGQEVTMRCQPILGHNTVFWYRQTMMQGLELLAYFRNRAPLDDSGMPKDRFSAEMPDATLATLKIQPSEPRDSAVYFCASGLVLAGVVDTQYFGPGTRLTVL.

This clone occurred once. The chain couples TRBV28 to TRBJ2-7; TRBD2 aligns across 8 bases. The length of the CDR3 is 15 residues. The junction had 14 bases not matched to a gene; V was cut back by 8 bases and J by 5 bases. Germline CDR1 and CDR2: MDHEN and SYDVKM. CDR3 nucleotide sequence: TGTGCCAGCCGGGGAGCGGGAGCGCTCCTGGACGAGCAGTACTTC. Residues: CASRGAGALLDEQYF.